This T cell receptor beta chain was captured in a study of shared clonotypes between healthy human individuals (dated by TCRdb to about 2020). Study-level background: Three men and a couple of women, aged 18 to 49 years, made up the cohort. Blood TCR repertoires of a handful of healthy adults were deeply sequenced to estimate repertoire size and the extent of clonotype sharing between individuals. Between about 0.94 and 8.9 billion PBMCs per donor were obtained by leukapheresis. Libraries were prepared and TCR repertoires were sequenced by different laboratories using diverse techniques, in order to increase sequencing depth and limit assay-specific biases. For each donor, three plates each were used for CD4 naive and CD4 memory, two plates were used for CD8 naive, and one plate was used for CD8 memory.

The germline V gene (reference sequence) sets CDR1 to GTSNPN and CDR2 to SVGIG. The CDR3 covers 14 residues, taking in both the cysteine and the phenylalanine. Just the 42-base CDR3 DNA is kept, in frame starting at base 1. The V end loses 4 bases and the J end loses 0 bases, and a stretch of 10 bases separates them. TCR CDR3 regions were amplified from genomic DNA by multiplex PCR using the deep immunoSEQ assay. Extracted genomic DNA from each cell subset was spread evenly across all wells of several immunoSEQ 96-well plates, with each plate serving as a replicate. For sorted subsets, about 200 ng genomic DNA, equal to 30,000 or so T cell genomes, was loaded into each replicate PCR. Purified libraries were quantified with a Qubit 3.0 fluorometer, sized on a Bioanalyzer 2100, and re-quantified with the KAPA Library Quantification kit. A separate single-read 150-cycle Illumina NextSeq 550 flow cell was used to sequence each immunoSEQ 96-well plate. For the original study's pipeline: Because the immunoSEQ output included only junctional sequences and no quality scores, the filtering could not be the same as the filtering used for full-length reads. Sequences were annotated with PyIR, a Python wrapper for IgBLAST v1.9, and V/J genes and CDR3 were assigned using IMGT germline references. Reads with weak V/J assignments (E-value above 1e-6), missing CDR3, stop codons, out-of-frame junctions, or ambiguous translated residues were removed. V3J clonotypes were defined by identical inferred V gene, J gene, and CDR3 amino acid sequence. To compute the percentage overlap between repertoires, the number of shared unique clonotypes was divided by the size of the smaller repertoire. Three approaches were used to assess repertoire richness: RTK rarefaction, the Chao1 estimator, and Recon v2.1 estimates of unobserved clonotypes. For all TCRbeta clonotypes obtained by the gDNA method from a handful of donors, generation probabilities were computed with OLGA. What TCRdb holds here is the immuneACCESS table cut down to in-frame rearrangements. Part of the clones is not present; checked against another copy, under half of the missing clones reflect an unresolved V gene, and the others are unexplained. The DNA gave D and trimming, while V, J and clone size come from that table. The sample data list around 550,000 clones, and approximately 95% of these were observed just once. Over 0.095% of the sample belongs to the ten largest clones.

Results the study describes overall, beyond this receptor: Larger estimated clonotype richness was generally found for naive subsets than for memory subsets. The small number of donors limited the genetic and exposure-history diversity represented. Pairwise subsampling indicated that sequencing depth was expected to affect the degree of clonotype sharing among donors. Sampling was limited to blood, and TCR repertoires in tissue likely differ from TCR repertoires in blood. Incomplete sequencing was indicated by rarefaction of sorted-subset datasets, despite the large sequencing depth. Clonotypes shared by all four sorted-subset donors showed higher generation probabilities than non-shared clonotypes. Sharing across several donors was observed for around 5% of naive CD4, around 3.5% of naive CD8, 2.3% of memory CD4, and roughly 0.4% of memory CD8 clonotypes.

As for this clone: Its target antigen remains unknown. No base qualities exist here, and no much larger clone lies one base off it.

CD8 naive samples were obtained by positive selection for CCR7 among CD45RO-negative cells, yielding a CD45RA+CCR7+ population from which TemRA cells were excluded. Donors were healthy HIV-negative adults with no recently reported acute infections or vaccinations. Every donor was a Caucasian adult living in Nashville, Tennessee, USA. After blood collection by leukapheresis, PBMCs were isolated using Ficoll-Histopaque density gradient centrifugation and then cryopreserved in the vapor phase of liquid nitrogen. Analytical flow cytometry was used to check the purity and quantity of every magnetically sorted T cell population. From each sorted fraction, genomic DNA was isolated and quantified by UV absorbance on a Nanodrop 2000c.

Recombination linked TRBV30 to TRBJ2-1, with the identity of the D gene unclear. The sample taken for sequencing was naive CD8+ T cells sorted from blood. Interpreted using the paper, the cell subset or site label stands for: CD45RA+CCR7+. The clonotype comes from a woman in her 30s in good health. In nucleotide form, the sequence is TGTGCCTGGATTCCTCCAGACTCCTACAATGAGCAGTTCTTC. It translates as CAWIPPDSYNEQFF.